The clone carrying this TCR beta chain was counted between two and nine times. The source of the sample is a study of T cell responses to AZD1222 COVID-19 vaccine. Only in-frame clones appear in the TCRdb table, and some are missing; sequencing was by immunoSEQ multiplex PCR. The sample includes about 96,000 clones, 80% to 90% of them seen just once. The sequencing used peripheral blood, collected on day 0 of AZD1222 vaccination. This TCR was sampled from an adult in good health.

The CDR3 spells CASSLSGNTIYF. Here the CDR3 DNA reads TGTGCCAGCAGCCTGTCTGGAAACACCATATATTTT. The V and J genes are TRBV5-8 and TRBJ1-3; no definite D call. The length of the CDR3 is 12 residues. Trimming pared 4 bases from V and 1 base from J, leaving 3 bases between. Per the germline V gene, CDR1 is SGHTS and CDR2 is YDEGEE.